Below are 30 T cell receptor beta chains sequenced from a single sample in a study of control samples from healthy donors and cancer patients. Data came from immunoSEQ multiplex PCR; TCRdb stores just in-frame clones and leaves some out. This table has roughly 150,000 clones, over 85% appearing once. The sequencing sample was made of blood. The origin of the receptors is a man between 18 and 35 years old in good health.

This chain connects TRBV7-8 to TRBJ2-1, with 10 bases that match TRBD2. The CDR3 loop spans 15 amino acids. V was clipped by 2 bases and J by 8 bases; unmatched bases: 6. Germline V gene lookup returns CDR1 SGHVS and CDR2 FQNEAQ. The CDR3 is CASSLLGLAFDEQFF. The CDR3 bases are TGTGCCAGCAGCTTATTGGGACTAGCGTTCGATGAGCAGTTCTTC.

V usage is TRBV4-2 and J usage is TRBJ2-1, with TRBD2 matching over 10 bases. V dropped 0 bases and J dropped 0; count of bases not matched to a gene: 5. The CDR3 is 18 amino acids. Germline CDR1 is LGHNA and CDR2 is YNFKEQ. Here the CDR3 reads CASSQDRSGRASYNEQFF. DNA for the CDR3: TGTGCCAGCAGCCAAGATAGGAGCGGGAGGGCCTCCTACAATGAGCAGTTCTTC.

This chain connects TRBV7-2 to TRBJ2-7, with TRBD2 matching over 13 bases. Trimming took 5 bases from V and 3 from J; bases not matched to a gene: 4. The CDR3 sequence is 15 residues long. The germline gives CDR1 SGHTA, CDR2 FQGNSA. CDR3 amino acids: CASSILAGGYYEQYF. The CDR3 region has the DNA TGTGCCAGCAGCATACTAGCGGGGGGGTACTACGAGCAGTACTTC.

The rearrangement links TRBV9 to TRBJ2-7, with D possibly TRBD2 on 5 matching bases. The CDR3 has 16 amino acids. The V and J ends lost 0 bases and 3 bases respectively, with 16 bases between them. CDR1 and CDR2 from the germline V gene are SGDLS and YYNGEE. In nucleotides, the CDR3 is TGTGCCAGCAGCGTAGAACCTAGCCTGACGCTCTACGAGCAGTACTTC. The encoded protein is CASSVEPSLTLYEQYF.

The chain's CDR3 is CASSVYNYGYTF. The CDR3 DNA reads as TGTGCCAGCAGTGTCTACAACTATGGCTACACCTTC. The chain is built from TRBV5-8 and TRBJ1-2; D gene ambiguous. From germline, CDR1 is SGHTS and CDR2 YDEGEE. V shed 5 bases and J shed 2 bases, with 7 bases lying between them. The CDR3 is made up of 12 amino acids. The full variable domain, completed using reference TRBV5-8 and TRBJ1-2, is EAGVTQSPTHLIKTRGQQATLRCSPISGHTSVYWYQQALGLGLQFLLWYDEGEERNRGNFPPRFSGRQFPNYSSELNVNALELEDSALYLCASSVYNYGYTFGSGTRLTVV.

The genes are TRBV11-2 and TRBJ1-1; D unresolved. V was clipped by 3 bases and J by 1 base, with 9 bases between them. This CDR3 comprises 14 residues. The V gene's germline CDR1 is SGHAT and CDR2 FQNNGV. CDR3 loop: CASSFSDGNTEAFF. The CDR3 region has the DNA TGTGCCAGCAGCTTCTCGGACGGGAACACTGAAGCTTTCTTT.

The CDR3 is CAWDPAPGRVDTQYF. For the CDR3, the DNA is TGTGCCTGGGACCCCGCCCCGGGGCGGGTAGATACGCAGTATTTT. This chain connects TRBV30 to TRBJ2-3, with D perhaps matching TRBD1 or TRBD2 (5 bases each). Germline lookup yields CDR1 GTSNPN and CDR2 SVGIG (reference sequence). The CDR3 length is 15 residues. Trimming took off 5 bases at V and 5 bases at J, with 20 bases between the two ends.

The rearrangement links TRBV4-2 to TRBJ2-5; D uncertain. V was trimmed by 4 bases and J by 5 bases, leaving 11 bases between them. The CDR3 is 13 amino acids. Germline V lookup: CDR1 LGHNA, CDR2 YNFKEQ. The DNA for the CDR3 is TGTGCCAGCAGCCTCCGAGTCGAGGAGACCCAGTACTTC. Its protein product is CASSLRVEETQYF.

The genes are TRBV5-1 and TRBJ2-3; D tentatively fits TRBD1 or TRBD2 (5 bases each). V dropped 3 bases and J dropped 0 bases, with 8 bases sitting between them. Germline V gives CDR1 SGHRS, CDR2 YFSETQ. CDR3 length: 14 amino acids. CDR3 bases: TGCGCCAGCAGCTGGGGGTCTAGCACAGATACGCAGTATTTT. Its protein product is CASSWGSSTDTQYF.

This chain connects TRBV3-1 (or the pseudogene TRBV3-2) to TRBJ2-7; a possible D gene is TRBD1 (6 bases). V shed 4 bases and J shed 7 bases, with 14 bases lying between them. This CDR3 spans 13 amino acids. In germline, CDR1 is LGHDT, CDR2 YNNKEL (reference sequence). In DNA, the CDR3 is TGTGCCAGCAGCCTCCAAGGACAGCCTGAGCAGTACTTC. Translation: CASSLQGQPEQYF.

This chain joins TRBV6-5 and TRBJ1-6; 7 positions match TRBD1. J gave up 6 bases and V 6 bases, and 2 bases lay outside the gene matches. Germline V gene sequence: CDR1 MNHEY, CDR2 SVGAGI. This CDR3 is 13 amino acids long. Written as DNA, the CDR3 is TGTGCCAGCAGGGGACAGATTAATTCACCCCTCCACTTT. It encodes CASRGQINSPLHF.

The gene calls are TRBV11-3 and TRBJ2-1, with 11 bases fitting TRBD1. From germline, CDR1 is SGHNT and CDR2 YENEEA. Trimming took 5 bases from V and 6 from J; bases not matched to a gene: 6. The CDR3 spans 15 residues. CDR3 nucleotides: TGTGCCAGCAGCACCTCCGGGACAGGGGGCAATGAGCAGTTCTTC. This sequence encodes CASSTSGTGGNEQFF.

The genes are TRBV30 and TRBJ2-1, with D unclear. This CDR3 spans 12 amino acids. V lost 5 bases, J lost 6 bases, and 11 bases lay in between. The germline V gene has CDR1 GTSNPN and CDR2 SVGIG (reference sequence). The DNA for the CDR3 is TGTGCCTGGGACCTAGGGCGCAATGAGCAGTTCTTC. This codes for CAWDLGRNEQFF. The full variable domain, in which reference TRBV30 and TRBJ2-1 provide the parts outside the CDR3, is SQTIHQWPATLVQPVGSPLSLECTVEGTSNPNLYWYRQAAGRGLQLLFYSVGIGQISSEVPQNLSASRPQDRQFILSSKKLLLSDSGFYLCAWDLGRNEQFFGPGTRLTVL.

The chain joins TRBV12-3 or TRBV12-4 to TRBJ1-1; TRBD1 might be the D (6 bases). Trimming shortened V by 6 bases and J by 5 bases, and 10 bases separated the two germline ends. The CDR3 length is 12 residues. The CDR3 DNA is TGTGCCAGCAGCCTGGACAGAACTGAAGCTTTCTTT. Its translation is CASSLDRTEAFF.

The chain employs TRBV27 and TRBJ2-5, with D maybe TRBD2 (5 bases). Trimming took 5 bases from V and 9 from J, leaving 19 bases between them. The germline V gene has CDR1 MNHEY and CDR2 SMNVEV (reference sequence). The length of the CDR3 is 14 residues. The CDR3 loop is CASSPSPAARPQYF. The DNA for the CDR3 is TGTGCCAGCAGTCCGTCTCCAGCGGCAAGGCCCCAGTACTTC.

Only a few counts were recorded for this clone. The gene calls are TRBV23-1 and TRBJ2-1, with D maybe TRBD1 (5 bases). TRBV23-1 is recorded as an ORF, its role being uncertain. V lost 0 bases, J lost 3 bases, and 12 bases lay in between. This CDR3 has 16 residues. Here the CDR3 reads CASSQSCLGDYNEQFF. In nucleotides, the CDR3 is TGCGCCAGCAGTCAATCTTGCCTAGGGGACTACAATGAGCAGTTCTTC.

V is TRBV15 and J is TRBJ2-2; D may correspond to TRBD1 or TRBD2 (5 bases each). The CDR3 runs 15 residues. Trimming removed 5 bases from V and 3 bases from J, with 13 bases in between. From germline, CDR1 is LNHNV and CDR2 YYDKDF (reference sequence). CDR3 sequence reads: CATSVTQGDTGELFF. CDR3 in DNA: TGTGCCACCAGCGTCACTCAGGGAGACACCGGGGAGCTGTTTTTT. Looking up the rest from reference TRBV15 and TRBJ2-2 gives the full variable domain: DAMVIQNPRYQVTQFGKPVTLSCSQTLNHNVMYWYQQKSSQAPKLLFHYYDKDFNNEADTPDNFQSRRPNTSFCFLDIRSPGLGDTAMYLCATSVTQGDTGELFFGEGSRLTVL.

The chain carries TRBV13 and TRBJ2-3; 7 bases are a match to TRBD2. The germline CDR1 and CDR2 sequences are PRHDT and FYEKMQ (reference sequence). The ends lost 2 bases at V and 2 bases at J; junction bases unmatched: 7. The CDR3 runs to 16 residues. CDR3 coding DNA: TGTGCCAGCAGCTTACAGGGCGGGGGACTCACAGATACGCAGTATTTT. It encodes CASSLQGGGLTDTQYF.

The DNA of the CDR3 is TGTGCCAGCAGCAAAGGGAGGGGCACAGATACGCAGTATTTT. Its translation is CASSKGRGTDTQYF. J is TRBJ2-3 and V is TRBV7-9; TRBD2 matches 7 bases. CDR3 length: 14 residues. CDR1 and CDR2 from the germline V gene are SEHNR and FQNEAQ (reference sequence). The trim removed 5 bases at V and 1 base at J, leaving 3 bases unmatched.

The rearrangement links TRBV19 to TRBJ2-2; TRBD2 matches at 7 bases. The V gene end was trimmed by 6 bases and the J gene end by 4 bases; junction bases not matched to a gene: 11. Germline V gives CDR1 LNHDA, CDR2 SQIVND (reference sequence). The CDR3 runs 16 residues. CDR3 sequence reads: CASSLRERGATGELFF. The CDR3 DNA sequence: TGTGCCAGTAGCCTCAGGGAGCGGGGAGCCACCGGGGAGCTGTTTTTT.

The chain couples TRBV27 to TRBJ1-2; TRBD1 aligns across 7 bases. Germline assignment: CDR1 MNHEY and CDR2 SMNVEV (reference sequence). There are 14 residues in the CDR3. With 2 bases clipped from V and 4 bases from J, the junction kept 4 bases outside the gene matches. The CDR3 region has the DNA TGTGCCAGCAGTTTAGGGCAGGGGGGCTATGGCTACACCTTC. This codes for CASSLGQGGYGYTF.

The V and J genes are TRBV30 and TRBJ2-7; D is possibly TRBD1 or TRBD2 (7 bases each). V was cut by 3 bases and J by 3 bases, with 15 bases left in between. Germline CDR1 reads GTSNPN; CDR2 reads SVGIG (reference sequence). There are 14 residues in the CDR3. Here the CDR3 DNA reads TGTGCCTGGAGGCCCCAGGGGGGGTTCTACGAGCAGTACTTC. This sequence encodes CAWRPQGGFYEQYF.

This clone has only one observation. The rearrangement joins TRBV6-5 to TRBJ2-5, with a weak D call TRBD1 (5 bases). CDR1 MNHEY and CDR2 SVGAGI come from the germline V gene. Trimming stripped 6 bases from V and 1 base from J, with 12 bases between. The CDR3 contains 14 residues. This CDR3 reads CASRIGASQETQYF. The CDR3 DNA reads TGTGCCAGCAGAATAGGGGCGTCCCAAGAGACCCAGTACTTC.

Written as DNA, the CDR3 is TGTGCCAGCAGTACAGGGGCCCGGGGCTACACCTTC. Translated, it gives CASSTGARGYTF. V gene TRBV14 combines with J gene TRBJ1-2; TRBD1 matches 7 bases. Germline V gene data show CDR1 as SGHDN and CDR2 as FVKESK. This CDR3 has 12 residues. V shed 6 bases, J shed 8 bases, and the junction held 6 bases outside the gene matches.

The V call is TRBV7-9, the J call TRBJ2-2; 7 positions agree with TRBD1. There are 18 residues in the CDR3. The J segment lost 3 bases and the V segment lost 4 bases, leaving 14 bases of the junction unmatched. The germline CDR1 and CDR2 sequences are SEHNR and FQNEAQ (reference sequence). The CDR3: CASSSGVSTGWDTGELFF. DNA for the CDR3: TGTGCCAGCAGCTCAGGGGTTTCGACAGGGTGGGACACCGGGGAGCTGTTTTTT.

The genes are TRBV30 and TRBJ2-1; D might be TRBD1 (5 bases). CDR3 size: 14 residues. Germline V gene lookup returns CDR1 GTSNPN and CDR2 SVGIG (reference sequence). Between the trimmed V and J ends, which lost 2 bases and 4 bases, there was a span of 12 bases. CDR3 nucleotides: TGTGCCTGGAGTAAATGGGGCAGTTACAATGAGCAGTTCTTC. It encodes CAWSKWGSYNEQFF. The entire variable domain, with the rest obtained from reference TRBV30 and TRBJ2-1, is as follows: SQTIHQWPATLVQPVGSPLSLECTVEGTSNPNLYWYRQAAGRGLQLLFYSVGIGQISSEVPQNLSASRPQDRQFILSSKKLLLSDSGFYLCAWSKWGSYNEQFFGPGTRLTVL.

The rearrangement joins TRBV19 to TRBJ2-5, with 10 bases aligning to TRBD2. The length of the CDR3 is 17 residues. The V gene's germline CDR1 is LNHDA and CDR2 SQIVND (reference sequence). V lost 2 bases and J lost 5; bases outside the gene matches: 11. This CDR3 reads CASSIIPAGGPGETQYF. The CDR3 nucleotides are TGTGCCAGTAGTATAATCCCAGCGGGAGGGCCGGGGGAGACCCAGTACTTC.

V usage is TRBV21-1 and J usage is TRBJ2-1. TRBV21-1 corresponds to a pseudogene. The CDR3 is 18 amino acids. The CDR3 is CASSADLTGTGFYNEQFF. For the CDR3, the DNA is TGTGCCAGCAGCGCTGACCTAACCGGGACGGGCTTTTACAATGAGCAGTTCTTC.

This clone was recorded only once. The rearrangement uses TRBV6-5 and TRBJ2-5; tentative D call: TRBD2 (5 bases). This CDR3 comprises 14 residues. From germline, CDR1 is MNHEY and CDR2 SVGAGI. Trimming removed 5 bases from V and 4 bases from J, with 14 bases in between. The CDR3 nucleotides are TGTGCCAGCAGTATGAGGGCTCTTGCAGAGACCCAGTACTTC. It specifies CASSMRALAETQYF.

The chain carries TRBV6-5 and TRBJ1-1; no clear D gene. The length of the CDR3 is 15 residues. Germline CDR1 is MNHEY and CDR2 is SVGAGI. V lost 5 bases, J lost 4 bases, and 17 bases lay in between. The CDR3 here is CASSPSLGLSTEAFF. CDR3 in DNA: TGTGCCAGCAGTCCTAGTCTCGGTTTGAGCACTGAAGCTTTCTTT.